A selection of T cell receptor beta chains follows, all from one sample in a study of blood T cell repertoires in COVID-19. Profiled with immunoSEQ multiplex PCR; TCRdb holds only in-frame clones, not every one. The profile shows some 190,000 clones, around 80% of them singletons. Sequences were obtained from PBMCs or T cells enriched from blood (not recorded which). Receptors originate from a man under 40 with acute COVID-19. Each CDR3 is given with its conserved first and last residue. The D gene is left open where the match is weak. Size is stated for part of the rows, as once, few or many counts, or as a class when the clone is expanded.

abundance	j_gene	v_gene	d_gene	len	CDR3aa	CDR3nt
NA	TRBJ2-3	TRBV5-1	NA	17	CASSLQTGTPRTDTQYF	TGCGCCAGCAGCCTTCAAACCGGGACACCCCGCACAGATACGCAGTATTTT
NA	TRBJ1-5	TRBV2	TRBD1	15	CASSAWTGDNQPQHF	TGTGCCAGCAGCGCCTGGACAGGAGACAATCAGCCCCAGCATTTT
NA	TRBJ2-3	TRBV3-1/TRBV3-2	TRBD2	16	CASSQASGGRIDTQYF	TGTGCCAGCAGCCAAGCTAGCGGGGGGCGAATAGATACGCAGTATTTT
few	TRBJ1-1	TRBV7-9	NA	13	CASSFLANTEAFF	TGTGCCAGCAGCTTCTTGGCGAACACTGAAGCTTTCTTT
NA	TRBJ1-5	TRBV7-2	TRBD1	15	CASSLAGQGFQPQHF	TGTGCCAGCAGCTTAGCGGGACAGGGGTTTCAGCCCCAGCATTTT
NA	TRBJ2-2	TRBV3-1/TRBV3-2	TRBD2	17	CASSPFRTSGGDGELFF	TGTGCCAGCAGCCCCTTCAGAACTAGCGGGGGGGACGGGGAGCTGTTTTTT
NA	TRBJ2-1	TRBV11-2	TRBD2	16	CASSLRTSGGPNEQFF	TGTGCCAGCAGCCTACGGACTAGCGGGGGACCTAATGAGCAGTTCTTC
NA	TRBJ1-5	TRBV28	NA	12	CASSLLEQPQHF	TGTGCCAGCAGTTTACTGGAGCAGCCCCAGCATTTT
NA	TRBJ2-1	TRBV9	NA	15	CASSPYGGAYNEQFF	TGTGCCAGCAGCCCATACGGGGGAGCCTACAATGAGCAGTTCTTC
NA	TRBJ1-5	TRBV6-1	NA	15	CASSDTAYSNQPQHF	TGTGCCAGCAGTGACACAGCATATAGCAATCAGCCCCAGCATTTT